A selection of T cell receptor beta chains follows, all from one sample in a study of T cell responses to AZD1222 COVID-19 vaccine. Profiled with immunoSEQ multiplex PCR; TCRdb holds only in-frame clones, not every one. The sample records approximately 190,000 clones, approximately 92% being singletons. This specimen was peripheral blood, taken on day 0 of AZD1222 vaccination. The receptors were gathered from an adult in good health. Each CDR3 is given with its conserved first and last residue. The order of the fields is J gene, D gene, clone size, V gene, CDR3 protein, CDR3 DNA. The D gene is left open where the match is weak. A row's size may be missing; if present it is once, few, many or a size class.

TRBJ1-5 - once TRBV6-5 CASIVGGGSNQPQHF TGTGCCAGCATTGTTGGGGGTGGGAGCAATCAGCCCCAGCATTTT
TRBJ1-1 - - TRBV11-3 CASSLEGEAFF TGTGCCAGCAGCTTAGAAGGGGAAGCTTTCTTT
TRBJ1-5 - - TRBV21-1 CASSSPWGGKGGQPQHF TGTGCCAGCAGCAGCCCTTGGGGGGGTAAAGGAGGCCAGCCCCAGCATTTT
TRBJ2-7 TRBD2 - TRBV29-1 CSAKAGSSNYEQYF TGCAGCGCCAAAGCGGGGTCCTCAAACTACGAGCAGTACTTC
TRBJ1-1 - - TRBV6-5 CASTPGNTEAFF TGTGCCAGTACTCCGGGGAACACTGAAGCTTTCTTT
TRBJ2-7 TRBD1 - TRBV6-5 CASRWTGSNYEQYF TGTGCCAGCAGATGGACAGGGAGTAACTACGAGCAGTACTTC
TRBJ2-7 - - TRBV6-5 CASRGIQAYEQYF TGTGCCAGCAGGGGGATCCAGGCCTACGAGCAGTACTTC
TRBJ1-5 - - TRBV10-2 CASSGGRTQHF TGCGCCAGCAGCGGTGGGAGGACCCAGCATTTT
TRBJ1-6 - - TRBV7-9 CASSLTYWSPLHF TGTGCCAGCAGCTTAACCTACTGGTCACCCCTCCACTTT
TRBJ1-3 TRBD1 - TRBV5-1 CASSPRQGSSGNTIYF TGCGCCAGCAGCCCACGACAGGGGTCCTCTGGAAACACCATATATTTT
TRBJ1-2 - - TRBV7-9 CASSLVVGNYGYTF TGTGCCAGCAGCTTAGTGGTAGGGAACTATGGCTACACCTTC
TRBJ1-6 - - TRBV28 CATPGGGSSYNSPLHF TGTGCCACCCCTGGGGGAGGGAGCTCCTATAATTCACCCCTCCACTTT
TRBJ2-2 - few TRBV5-4 CASSSVGAGTGELFF TGTGCCAGCAGCTCGGTCGGTGCTGGCACCGGGGAGCTGTTTTTT
TRBJ1-2 - - TRBV5-5 CASSLGDTANYGYTF TGTGCCAGCAGCTTGGGGGACACTGCTAACTATGGCTACACCTTC
TRBJ2-7 - few TRBV11-2 CASSLGARLASYEQYF TGTGCCAGCAGCTTAGGGGCGAGGCTAGCTTCCTACGAGCAGTACTTC
TRBJ2-1 TRBD2 - TRBV28 CASSLGGTRAYNEQFF TGTGCCAGCAGTTTAGGTGGGACTAGGGCCTACAATGAGCAGTTCTTC
TRBJ1-2 - - TRBV10-3 CAISGGEANYGYTF TGTGCCATCAGTGGTGGGGAAGCTAACTATGGCTACACCTTC
TRBJ1-1 - - TRBV10-3 CAISNDRYTEAFF TGTGCCATCAGTAATGACAGGTACACTGAAGCTTTCTTT
TRBJ1-3 - - TRBV7-9 CASSLAGTSGNTIYF TGTGCCAGCAGCTTAGCTGGGACCTCTGGAAACACCATATATTTT
TRBJ1-4 TRBD1 - TRBV30 CAWSVQGEKLFF TGTGCCTGGAGTGTACAGGGGGAAAAACTGTTTTTT
TRBJ1-6 - - TRBV4-2 CASSQDTAGSSYNSPLHF TGTGCCAGCAGCCAAGATACGGCAGGGAGCTCCTATAATTCACCCCTCCACTTT
TRBJ2-2 - - TRBV6-4 CASSTNTGELFF TGTGCCAGCAGTACGAACACCGGGGAGCTGTTTTTT
TRBJ2-1 - - TRBV27 CASTWGAGYEQFF TGTGCCAGCACCTGGGGGGCCGGGTATGAGCAGTTCTTC
TRBJ2-7 - - TRBV5-4 CASSPEGVLYEQYF TGTGCCAGCAGCCCGGAGGGGGTCCTTTACGAGCAGTACTTC
TRBJ1-1 TRBD1 few TRBV5-1 CASSWDRGNTEAFF TGCGCCAGCAGCTGGGACAGGGGGAACACTGAAGCTTTCTTT
TRBJ1-1 - - TRBV11-2 CASSQIGRPMNTEAFF TGTGCCAGCAGCCAAATCGGACGGCCGATGAACACTGAAGCTTTCTTT
TRBJ2-5 - - TRBV5-1 CASSLVGVYQETQYF TGCGCCAGCAGCTTGGTAGGTGTGTACCAAGAGACCCAGTACTTC
TRBJ1-5 - few TRBV7-2 CASSQRARGQGGQPQHF TGTGCCAGCAGCCAGCGCGCGCGAGGGCAGGGAGGTCAGCCCCAGCATTTT
TRBJ1-2 - - TRBV5-1 CASSFDRIYGYTF TGCGCCAGCAGCTTCGACAGGATCTATGGCTACACCTTC
TRBJ1-4 - - TRBV2 CASSLIFEKLFF TGTGCCAGCAGTCTTATTTTTGAAAAACTGTTTTTT
TRBJ2-3 TRBD2 - TRBV3-1/TRBV3-2 CASRTTSGVTDTQYF TGTGCCAGCAGAACTACTAGCGGGGTCACAGATACGCAGTATTTT
TRBJ1-6 - few TRBV11-2 CASSFETGYNSPLHF TGTGCCAGCAGCTTTGAAACAGGGTATAATTCACCCCTCCACTTT
TRBJ1-5 - - TRBV6-2/TRBV6-3 CASSSSYRGNQPQHF TGTGCCAGCAGTTCCTCCTACAGGGGCAATCAGCCCCAGCATTTT
TRBJ1-1 - once TRBV11-2 CASSLVGTEAFF TGTGCCAGCAGCTTAGTGGGGACTGAAGCTTTCTTT
TRBJ2-7 - - TRBV5-1 CASSSTGVTGAYEQYF TGCGCCAGCAGCTCGACTGGAGTTACCGGCGCGTACGAGCAGTACTTC
TRBJ2-5 TRBD2 - TRBV15 CATSPRTSAETQYF TGTGCCACCAGCCCTCGGACTAGCGCGGAGACCCAGTACTTC
TRBJ1-1 - - TRBV6-5 CASTSPPGTEAFF TGTGCCAGCACCTCCCCCCCGGGCACTGAAGCTTTCTTT
TRBJ1-2 TRBD1 - TRBV2 CATAADRDLYGYTF TGTGCCACCGCGGCGGACAGGGATCTCTATGGCTACACCTTC
TRBJ1-1 - - TRBV18 CASSPRQDGTEAFF TGTGCCAGCTCACCAAGACAGGATGGAACTGAAGCTTTCTTT
TRBJ2-5 - - TRBV7-8 CASSFRGRETQYF TGTGCCAGCAGCTTTAGGGGAAGGGAGACCCAGTACTTC
TRBJ2-2 TRBD1 - TRBV5-1 CASNPGTANTGELFF TGCGCCAGCAACCCCGGGACAGCGAACACCGGGGAGCTGTTTTTT
TRBJ2-2 TRBD1 - TRBV6-5 CAAVLDRAIGELFF TGTGCCGCCGTATTGGACAGGGCTATCGGGGAGCTGTTTTTT
TRBJ1-2 - - TRBV6-5 CASSYSRLLGDYGYTF TGTGCCAGCAGTTACTCCAGACTCTTAGGTGACTATGGCTACACCTTC
TRBJ2-1 TRBD2 - TRBV18 CASSLLAGTYNEQFF TGTGCCAGCTCACTACTAGCGGGCACCTACAATGAGCAGTTCTTC
TRBJ2-1 TRBD1 - TRBV5-4 CASSLQGQGVNEQFF TGTGCCAGCAGCTTGCAAGGACAGGGGGTAAATGAGCAGTTCTTC
TRBJ2-3 - once TRBV4-1 CASSTYRTADTQYF TGCGCCAGCAGCACCTACCGGACCGCAGATACGCAGTATTTT
TRBJ1-2 - - TRBV28 CATLQGYGYTF TGTGCCACCCTGCAAGGCTATGGCTACACCTTC
TRBJ1-3 - - TRBV12-3/TRBV12-4 CASSRTPGNTIYF TGTGCCAGCAGTCGGACCCCTGGAAACACCATATATTTT
TRBJ1-6 TRBD1 - TRBV6-5 CASTLGTAYNSPLHF TGTGCCAGCACCTTAGGGACAGCTTATAATTCACCCCTCCACTTT
TRBJ2-2 TRBD2 - TRBV18 CASSPPSGLAGVGELFF TGTGCCAGCTCACCACCGAGTGGACTAGCGGGGGTCGGGGAGCTGTTTTTT
TRBJ1-5 - - TRBV4-2 CASSRSTGTSNQPQHF TGTGCCAGCAGCCGCTCAACCGGGACAAGTAATCAGCCCCAGCATTTT
TRBJ1-5 - - TRBV5-5 CASSPYSNQPQHF TGTGCCAGCAGCCCCTATAGCAATCAGCCCCAGCATTTT
TRBJ1-6 - - TRBV29-1 CSVGGETDNSPLHF TGCAGCGTTGGAGGGGAGACAGATAATTCACCCCTCCACTTT